This TCR beta chain was captured in a study of blood T cell repertoires in COVID-19. On the study more broadly: There were acute and convalescent COVID-19 samples, and they came from the United States, Italy and Spain. In each case, the material was cDNA or gDNA derived from T cells, B-cell-depleted T cells, or PBMCs.

The CDR3 runs to 16 residues. The germline V gene encodes CDR1 LGHNA and CDR2 YSLEER. The V end was cut by 0 bases, the J end by 8 bases, with 17 bases between. TCRdb's copy holds only in-frame clones and misses some; the assay was immunoSEQ multiplex PCR. In the table there are 200,000 to 250,000 clones, 88% of which are singletons. The source material was peripheral blood. The chain combines TRBV4-3 with TRBJ2-1; D possibly corresponds to TRBD2 (6 bases). The clonotype originates from an older woman with acute or convalescent COVID-19. CDR3 nucleotides: TGCGCCAGCAGCCAAGATATTCTGGCGGGAAAGGATGAGCAGTTCTTC. This sequence encodes CASSQDILAGKDEQFF.